The clone carrying this TCR beta chain was detected a few times. With 5 bases removed from V and 2 bases from J, the gap between germline ends came to 15 bases. This CDR3 has 15 residues. Germline V lookup: CDR1 SGHTA, CDR2 FQGNSA. The source of the sample is a study of blood T cell repertoires in COVID-19. Overall study: Spain, Italy and the United States supplied samples that represented acute and convalescent COVID-19. T cells, B-cell-depleted T cells, or PBMCs provided the cDNA or gDNA that served as material.

In the authors' methods: Nucleated cell counts were estimated from reference gene primer amplification. Assay used: immunoSEQ multiplex PCR; TCRdb lists only in-frame clones, some missing. That table is the source of V, J and clone size, and D and trimming were worked out from the DNA. The table has 44,000 or so clones, approximately 84% seen once. Sequencing was performed on peripheral blood. This sequence originates from a man aged 45-65 years with active COVID-19. The chain uses TRBV7-2 and TRBJ1-1; possible D gene TRBD1, 6 bases. CDR3 residues: CASSPARGANTEAFF. The CDR3 bases are TGTGCCAGCAGCCCAGCGCGGGGGGCAAACACTGAAGCTTTCTTT.